The rows below give T cell receptor beta chains drawn from one sample of a study of OX40 agonist ivuxolimab in advanced cancers. The repertoire was sequenced with immunoSEQ multiplex PCR; TCRdb's copy has only in-frame clones and lacks some. This table holds around 19,000 clones, 74% found once. Sequencing was performed on CD4+ or CD8+ T cells sorted from blood, taken in a trial of the OX40 agonist ivuxolimab. The receptors shown here come from an adult with an advanced solid tumor such as melanoma, head and neck, liver or kidney cancer. CDR3s include the opening cysteine and the closing phenylalanine or tryptophan. A D gene is named only where the DNA matches it firmly. Size is stated for part of the rows, as once, few or many counts, or as a class when the clone is expanded.

V: TRBV6-6; J: TRBJ1-4; size: .; D: .; length: 15; CDR3: CASSYSTETRGKLFF; DNA: TGTGCCAGCAGTTACTCGACAGAGACTAGGGGAAAACTGTTTTTT
V: TRBV14; J: TRBJ2-1; size: few; D: .; length: 16; CDR3: CASSPSGDNALHEQFF; DNA: TGTGCCAGCAGCCCCTCCGGGGATAATGCCCTCCATGAGCAGTTCTTC
V: TRBV7-8; J: TRBJ2-1; size: .; D: .; length: 15; CDR3: CASSFQTYTYNEQFF; DNA: TGTGCCAGCAGTTTTCAGACATATACCTACAATGAGCAGTTCTTC
V: TRBV11-2; J: TRBJ1-1; size: .; D: TRBD1; length: 18; CDR3: CASSSDRGPYAHNTEAFF; DNA: TGTGCCAGCAGCTCGGACAGGGGGCCCTACGCGCACAACACTGAAGCTTTCTTT
V: TRBV27; J: TRBJ2-2; size: .; D: .; length: 13; CDR3: CASSLVGEEELFF; DNA: TGTGCCAGCAGTTTAGTAGGCGAGGAGGAGCTGTTTTTT
V: TRBV6-5; J: TRBJ2-2; size: .; D: .; length: 14; CDR3: CASSRTPSTGELFF; DNA: TGTGCCAGCAGCCGGACACCCTCCACCGGGGAGCTGTTTTTT
V: TRBV19; J: TRBJ1-2; size: .; D: .; length: 14; CDR3: CASNHRSRANGYTF; DNA: TGTGCCAGTAACCATAGGTCCAGGGCGAATGGCTACACCTTC
V: TRBV20-1; J: TRBJ2-5; size: .; D: .; length: 11; CDR3: CSAREVETQYF; DNA: TGCAGTGCTAGGGAAGTGGAGACCCAGTACTTC
V: TRBV27; J: TRBJ2-7; size: .; D: .; length: 15; CDR3: CASSEAQAALYEQYF; DNA: TGTGCCAGCAGTGAAGCGCAGGCCGCCCTTTACGAGCAGTACTTC
V: TRBV30; J: TRBJ2-2; size: .; D: .; length: 11; CDR3: CAWDRSGELFF; DNA: TGTGCCTGGGACAGGTCCGGGGAGCTGTTTTTT
V: TRBV7-6; J: TRBJ1-4; size: .; D: TRBD1; length: 14; CDR3: CASSAGTGKEKLFF; DNA: TGTGCCAGCAGCGCCGGGACAGGGAAGGAAAAACTGTTTTTT
V: TRBV6-5; J: TRBJ2-2; size: .; D: .; length: 15; CDR3: CASTLDPINTGELFF; DNA: TGTGCCAGCACCCTAGACCCAATTAACACCGGGGAGCTGTTTTTT
V: TRBV5-4; J: TRBJ1-1; size: .; D: TRBD1; length: 14; CDR3: CASSFGDSNTEAFF; DNA: TGTGCCAGCAGCTTCGGGGACAGTAACACTGAAGCTTTCTTT
V: TRBV2; J: TRBJ2-1; size: .; D: .; length: 14; CDR3: CASSARLGLDEQFF; DNA: TGTGCCAGCAGTGCCCGATTGGGACTCGATGAGCAGTTCTTC
V: TRBV6-1; J: TRBJ2-7; size: .; D: .; length: 15; CDR3: CASSDGRQGLHEQYF; DNA: TGTGCCAGCAGTGATGGGAGACAGGGACTCCACGAGCAGTACTTC
V: TRBV5-5; J: TRBJ2-1; size: .; D: .; length: 15; CDR3: CASSTSGTGYNEQFF; DNA: TGTGCCAGCAGCACCTCCGGGACGGGCTACAATGAGCAGTTCTTC
V: TRBV5-4; J: TRBJ1-2; size: .; D: .; length: 15; CDR3: CASSQVTGPNYGYTF; DNA: TGTGCCAGCAGCCAAGTGACAGGCCCGAACTATGGCTACACCTTC
V: TRBV15; J: TRBJ2-1; size: few; D: .; length: 16; CDR3: CATSGELGSPYNEQFF; DNA: TGTGCCACCAGCGGGGAACTAGGGAGCCCCTACAATGAGCAGTTCTTC
V: TRBV2; J: TRBJ1-2; size: once; D: TRBD1; length: 15; CDR3: CASSEWGRGLYGYTF; DNA: TGTGCCAGCAGTGAATGGGGCAGGGGGCTCTATGGCTACACCTTC
V: TRBV28; J: TRBJ2-1; size: .; D: .; length: 20; CDR3: CASSLFSLGDFPSSYNEQFF; DNA: TGTGCCAGCAGTTTATTTTCTCTGGGGGATTTTCCGAGCTCCTACAATGAGCAGTTCTTC
V: TRBV29-1; J: TRBJ2-1; size: .; D: TRBD2; length: 17; CDR3: CSVRGLADASSYNEQFF; DNA: TGCAGCGTCCGAGGACTAGCGGATGCAAGCTCCTACAATGAGCAGTTCTTC
V: TRBV27; J: TRBJ1-1; size: .; D: .; length: 14; CDR3: CASSLQGPGTEAFF; DNA: TGTGCCAGCAGTCTCCAGGGCCCGGGGACTGAAGCTTTCTTT
V: TRBV6-1; J: TRBJ1-1; size: .; D: .; length: 12; CDR3: CASSEWGTEAFF; DNA: TGTGCCAGCAGTGAATGGGGAACTGAAGCTTTCTTT
V: TRBV4-1; J: TRBJ1-5; size: .; D: .; length: 13; CDR3: CASSPRTVEPQHF; DNA: TGCGCCAGCAGCCCCCGGACGGTGGAGCCCCAGCATTTT
V: TRBV5-6; J: TRBJ2-5; size: .; D: TRBD2; length: 17; CDR3: CASSLAGAGESQETQYF; DNA: TGTGCCAGCAGCTTGGCCGGAGCGGGAGAGAGCCAAGAGACCCAGTACTTC
V: TRBV4-1; J: TRBJ1-2; size: few; D: .; length: 17; CDR3: CASSQEWTRGFDGGYTF; DNA: TGCGCCAGCAGCCAAGAATGGACGAGAGGGTTTGATGGTGGCTACACCTTC
V: TRBV7-8; J: TRBJ2-6; size: .; D: .; length: 18; CDR3: CASSGWEFTTKSGQRPDF; DNA: TGTGCCAGCAGCGGGTGGGAGTTTACCACAAAGTCGGGCCAACGTCCTGACTTC
V: TRBV28; J: TRBJ2-7; size: once; D: TRBD2; length: 14; CDR3: CASSAGLAGGEQYF; DNA: TGTGCCAGCAGTGCGGGACTAGCGGGTGGAGAGCAGTACTTC
V: TRBV9; J: TRBJ2-1; size: .; D: .; length: 13; CDR3: CASSVDPGSEQFF; DNA: TGTGCCAGCAGCGTGGATCCGGGTTCTGAGCAGTTCTTC
V: TRBV27; J: TRBJ1-6; size: .; D: .; length: 11; CDR3: CASGSNSPLHF; DNA: TGTGCCAGCGGGAGTAATTCACCCCTCCACTTT